Shown below are 29 T cell receptor beta chains from a single sample sequenced in a study of T-cell reconstitution after alpha-beta-depleted transplantation in children. The authors prepared the TCRbeta library with unique molecular identifiers. Via MiXCR, TCRdb re-called the PCR reads, giving one row per CDR3 protein. The sample lists hundreds of thousands of distinct CDR3 sequences, about 14% occurring once. The sequencing used PBMCs, collected from the stem cell graft. The receptors here all came from a human donor who donated a stem cell graft to a child with Fanconi anemia.

This clonotype was seen only a few times. The chain couples TRBV5-6 to TRBJ1-2; 12 bases fit TRBD1. The germline V gene encodes CDR1 SGHDT and CDR2 YYEEEE. The CDR3 runs 14 residues. V was clipped by 4 bases and J by 6 bases; unmatched bases: 4. The chain's CDR3 is CASSARDRGHGYTF. CDR3 sequence (DNA): TGTGCCAGCAGCGCCCGGGACAGGGGGCATGGCTACACCTTC.

This chain links TRBV7-2 with TRBJ2-1; 7 positions match TRBD1. Germline assignment: CDR1 SGHTA and CDR2 FQGNSA. The CDR3 is 12 residues long. V lost 6 bases to trimming and J lost 11 bases; unmatched junction nucleotides: 7. CDR3 in amino acids: CASRDDRAKQFF. The CDR3 DNA sequence: TGTGCCAGCAGAGACGACAGGGCGAAGCAGTTCTTC.

The V call is TRBV6-5, the J call TRBJ2-1; 10 bases match TRBD2. This CDR3 spans 17 amino acids. The germline CDR1 and CDR2 sequences are MNHEY and SVGAGI. V was clipped by 0 bases and J by 3 bases; unmatched bases: 5. As DNA, the CDR3 is TGTGCCAGCAGTTACTCGAATCTAGCGGGAGTCTACAATGAGCAGTTCTTC. Translated: CASSYSNLAGVYNEQFF.

This clonotype has only a few counts. The gene calls are TRBV7-8 and TRBJ2-7; D may be TRBD2 (5 bases). Trimming shortened V by 2 bases and J by 2 bases, and 7 bases separated the two germline ends. The CDR3 covers 13 residues. Germline V gene sequence: CDR1 SGHVS, CDR2 FQNEAQ. CDR3 protein: CASSLMGAYEQYF. CDR3 nucleotide sequence: TGTGCCAGCAGCTTAATGGGAGCCTACGAGCAGTACTTC.

Ten or more counts support this clonotype. This chain connects TRBV29-1 to TRBJ1-1; weak D call: TRBD1 (6 bases). The CDR3 consists of 13 residues. The germline gives CDR1 SQVTM, CDR2 ANQGSEA. V lost 5 bases to trimming and J lost 1 base, with 11 bases between them. The DNA for the CDR3 is TGCAGCGTTCGACAGGCCTCGAACACTGAAGCTTTCTTT. Amino acid sequence: CSVRQASNTEAFF.

This clonotype showed up just a few times. The chain combines TRBV12-3 or TRBV12-4 with TRBJ2-1; the match to TRBD2 covers 7 bases. CDR3 length: 17 amino acids. The J segment lost 12 bases and the V segment lost 1 base, leaving 18 bases of the junction unmatched. In DNA form, the CDR3 reads TGTGCCAGCAGTTTAGGGCTTGGGCTAGCGGTTACCCACGCGCAGTTCTTC. Its translation: CASSLGLGLAVTHAQFF.

This clonotype was counted ten times or more. The rearrangement uses TRBV7-6 and TRBJ2-5, with D tentatively TRBD2 (5 bases). The CDR3 has 13 amino acids. Per the germline V gene, CDR1 is SGHVS and CDR2 is FNYEAQ. V lost 1 base and J lost 7, with 10 bases in between. The CDR3 DNA reads TGTGCCAGCAGCTTAGTAGGGCGGGTGACCCAGTACTTC. Translating gives CASSLVGRVTQYF.

This clonotype was found many times. V is TRBV9 and J is TRBJ2-1, with D possibly being TRBD2 (6 bases). This CDR3 contains 14 residues. V shed 4 bases and J shed 10 bases, with 18 bases lying between them. Germline CDR1 reads SGDLS; CDR2 reads YYNGEE. The CDR3 spells CASSPPPGDREQFF. The CDR3 region has the DNA TGTGCCAGCAGCCCACCCCCGGGAGATCGAGAGCAGTTCTTC. The variable domain in full, with the rest retrieved from reference TRBV9 and TRBJ2-1, is DSGVTQTPKHLITATGQRVTLRCSPRSGDLSVYWYQQSLDQGLQFLIQYYNGEERAKGNILERFSAQQFPDLHSELNLSSLELGDSALYFCASSPPPGDREQFFGPGTRLTVL.

This chain links TRBV7-2 with TRBJ1-1; D not certain. Germline values: CDR1 SGHTA, CDR2 FQGNSA. The CDR3 has 15 residues. Deletions cut 0 bases from V and 3 bases from J, with 11 bases between. CDR3 nucleotides: TGTGCCAGCAGCTTAGCGGGCAGATCCTACACTGAAGCTTTCTTT. Amino acid sequence: CASSLAGRSYTEAFF.

The chain links TRBV10-3 to TRBJ2-1; TRBD1 matches 8 bases. This CDR3 spans 15 amino acids. Germline V gene sequence: CDR1 ENHRY, CDR2 SYGVKD. Trimming took 3 bases from V and 3 from J; bases not matched to a gene: 4. The CDR3 here is CAISDDRGNYNEQFF. The CDR3 DNA reads TGTGCCATCAGTGATGACAGGGGTAACTACAATGAGCAGTTCTTC.

This clonotype was seen ten or more times. This chain connects TRBV29-1 to TRBJ1-1, with no clear D. This CDR3 comprises 15 residues. Germline V gene data show CDR1 as SQVTM and CDR2 as ANQGSEA. Trimming pared 0 bases from V and 4 bases from J, leaving 15 bases between. CDR3 sequence: CSVEDLLTVSTEAFF. CDR3 DNA sequence: TGCAGCGTTGAAGATCTTTTGACGGTGAGCACTGAAGCTTTCTTT.

The chain carries TRBV5-1 and TRBJ1-2; D gene unclear. CDR3 length: 14 residues. V was pared by 0 bases and J by 4 bases, with 10 bases between. Germline CDR1 and CDR2: SGHRS and YFSETQ. The CDR3 region is CASSLGSTSYGYTF. In DNA form, the CDR3 reads TGCGCCAGCAGCTTGGGATCGACATCCTATGGCTACACCTTC.

The CDR3 sequence is CASSFEGHTDTQYF. CDR3 in DNA: TGTGCCAGCAGCTTTGAGGGGCACACAGATACGCAGTATTTT. J is TRBJ2-3 and V is TRBV11-2; TRBD1 or TRBD2 may be the D gene (5 bases each). The length of the CDR3 is 14 residues. V gave up 3 bases and J gave up 2 bases, with 9 bases separating them. Germline CDR1 and CDR2: SGHAT and FQNNGV.

In this sample, this clonotype turned up a few times. V is TRBV21-1 and J is TRBJ1-2; TRBD1, the table's D call, lacks a check against the DNA. TRBV21-1 is deemed a pseudogene. This CDR3 has 14 amino acids. The CDR3 loop is CASRETGRVSGYTF. The CDR3, as DNA: TGTGCCAGCAGAGAGACAGGGAGAGTCTCCGGCTACACCTTC.

This chain uses TRBV7-9 with TRBJ2-7; a possible D gene is TRBD2 (6 bases). Trimming pared 3 bases from V and 4 bases from J, leaving 10 bases between. CDR3 length equals 13 residues. Germline loops: CDR1 SEHNR, CDR2 FQNEAQ (reference sequence). CDR3 DNA sequence: TGTGCCAGCAGCTTCGGGACTCCGTACGAGCAGTACTTC. It yields the protein CASSFGTPYEQYF.

This clonotype has only a few counts. The V and J genes are TRBV5-1 and TRBJ2-2, with a possible D match to TRBD1 (6 bases). CDR1 is SGHRS, CDR2 YFSETQ, per germline. Trimming took off 2 bases at V and 2 bases at J, with 13 bases between the two ends. This CDR3 is 16 amino acids long. This chain's CDR3 is CASSFLPGVNTGELFF. The CDR3 region has the DNA TGCGCCAGCAGCTTCCTACCAGGGGTTAACACCGGGGAGCTGTTTTTT. The entire variable domain, with the rest obtained from reference TRBV5-1 and TRBJ2-2, is as follows: KAGVTQTPRYLIKTRGQQVTLSCSPISGHRSVSWYQQTPGQGLQFLFEYFSETQRNKGNFPGRFSGRQFSNSRSEMNVSTLELGDSALYLCASSFLPGVNTGELFFGEGSRLTVL.

This clonotype was observed a few times. The rearrangement uses TRBV3-1 and TRBJ2-1; 10 bases align to TRBD2. Trimming cost V 0 bases and J 7 bases; bases outside gene matches: 6. Germline V gene data show CDR1 as LGHDT and CDR2 as YNNKEL (reference sequence). This CDR3 contains 16 residues. The CDR3 sequence is CASSQESLAGVNEQFF. The CDR3 DNA reads TGTGCCAGCAGCCAAGAATCGCTAGCGGGGGTAAATGAGCAGTTCTTC.

This clonotype was found many times. This sequence joins TRBV12-3 or TRBV12-4 and TRBJ1-3; D unresolved. The CDR3 is 14 residues long. V shed 5 bases and J shed 4 bases, with 12 bases lying between them. CDR3 amino acids: CASSPKGLGNTIYF. The CDR3 coding sequence is TGTGCCAGCAGTCCAAAAGGGTTAGGAAACACCATATATTTT.

A few counts support this clonotype. The rearrangement uses TRBV5-8 and TRBJ1-1, with a tentative D call TRBD1 (5 bases). V gave up 4 bases and J gave up 1 base, with 17 bases separating them. CDR3 length: 16 residues. Germline CDR1 SGHTS, CDR2 YDEGEE. For the CDR3, the DNA is TGTGCCAGCAGCCCGTTTGGGGGGACTTGGAACACTGAAGCTTTCTTT. Amino acid sequence: CASSPFGGTWNTEAFF.

There are a few counts of this clonotype. The V gene is TRBV20-1, the J gene TRBJ2-5; 8 bases are a match to TRBD2. Germline CDR1 and CDR2: DFQATT and SNEGSKA (reference sequence). The J segment lost 5 bases and the V segment lost 0 bases, leaving 8 bases of the junction unmatched. The CDR3 length is 15 residues. As DNA, the CDR3 is TGCAGTGCTAGAGATCCCCGGGGGGGAGGTGAGACCCAGTACTTC. This encodes CSARDPRGGGETQYF.

The rearrangement links TRBV7-8 to TRBJ2-4; tentative D call: TRBD1 (6 bases). Looked up from germline, CDR1 is SGHVS and CDR2 is FQNEAQ. The CDR3 runs 15 residues. V lost 5 bases, J lost 3 bases, and 14 bases lay in between. The CDR3 sequence is CASSTWTAIKNIQYF. The CDR3 coding sequence is TGTGCCAGCAGCACCTGGACAGCCATCAAAAACATTCAGTACTTC.

This clonotype has just a few counts. The chain couples TRBV20-1 to TRBJ1-1; 7 positions match TRBD1. The CDR3 has 12 residues. V gave up 8 bases and J gave up 8 bases; unmatched junction bases: 11. Per germline, CDR1 DFQATT and CDR2 SNEGSKA (reference sequence). For the CDR3, the DNA is TGCAGTTTCGATTACCGGGACAGCGAAGCTTTCTTT. This translates into CSFDYRDSEAFF.

This clonotype was seen at least ten times. V gene TRBV6-5 combines with J gene TRBJ1-1; possibly TRBD1 for D (5 bases). CDR3 size: 16 residues. Germline CDR1 is MNHEY and CDR2 is SVGAGI. V shed 2 bases and J shed 0 bases, with 13 bases lying between them. The CDR3 sequence is CASSYAPGPLNTEAFF. The CDR3 region has the DNA TGTGCCAGCAGTTACGCTCCGGGACCCCTGAACACTGAAGCTTTCTTT.

This clonotype has a count of ten or more. The genes are TRBV28 and TRBJ2-1, with D possibly called TRBD1 or TRBD2 (5 bases each). The V gene's germline CDR1 is MDHEN and CDR2 SYDVKM. CDR3 length: 15 residues. Trimming stripped 2 bases from V and 2 bases from J, with 10 bases between. CDR3 loop: CASSLQGDPYNEQFF. The CDR3 DNA reads TGTGCCAGCAGTTTACAGGGAGACCCCTACAATGAGCAGTTCTTC. Complete variable domain (other parts from reference TRBV28 and TRBJ2-1): DVKVTQSSRYLVKRTGEKVFLECVQDMDHENMFWYRQDPGLGLRLIYFSYDVKMKEKGDIPEGYSVSREKKERFSLILESASTNQTSMYLCASSLQGDPYNEQFFGPGTRLTVL.

Many counts were recorded for this clonotype. The chain recombines TRBV29-1 with TRBJ2-3, with 11 bases that match TRBD2. Germline lookup yields CDR1 SQVTM and CDR2 ANQGSEA. The ends lost 3 bases at V and 3 bases at J; junction bases unmatched: 5. This CDR3 comprises 15 residues. This CDR3 reads CSVEPRLAGTDTQYF. CDR3 bases: TGCAGCGTTGAGCCCCGACTAGCGGGGACAGATACGCAGTATTTT.

This clonotype has more than one count but fewer than ten. In DNA form, the CDR3 reads TGTGCCAGCAGTATCCGAGCTCAGGGCCCAGATACGCAGTATTTT. Its translation is CASSIRAQGPDTQYF. The chain combines TRBV27 with TRBJ2-3, with D perhaps TRBD1 (5 bases). This CDR3 has 15 amino acids. Germline-derived CDR1 and CDR2 are MNHEY and SMNVEV (reference sequence). Deletions cut 5 bases from V and 4 bases from J, with 16 bases between.

This clonotype was observed at least ten times. The J gene is TRBJ2-2, the V gene TRBV5-1; possibly TRBD2 for D (5 bases). CDR3 length: 17 amino acids. Germline CDR1 SGHRS, CDR2 YFSETQ. V shed 0 bases and J shed 0 bases, with 12 bases lying between them. As DNA, the CDR3 is TGCGCCAGCAGCTTGGATGAGGGAAACCCGAACACCGGGGAGCTGTTTTTT. Amino acids: CASSLDEGNPNTGELFF.

This clonotype was recorded many times. This chain connects TRBV2 to TRBJ2-7; 7 nucleotides agree with TRBD1. CDR1 SNHLY and CDR2 FYNNEI come from the germline V gene. Trimming at V came to 11 bases and at J to 4 bases, leaving 14 bases not matched to a gene. The length of the CDR3 is 14 residues. The CDR3 nucleotides are TGTGCCGCAGGGATAGACAGGGTTGCGTACGAGCAGTACTTC. Residues: CAAGIDRVAYEQYF.

This clonotype was observed a few times. This chain links TRBV7-8 with TRBJ2-2; a possible D gene is TRBD1 (6 bases). V gave up 6 bases and J gave up 2 bases, with 10 bases separating them. CDR3 size: 14 residues. Germline V gene lookup returns CDR1 SGHVS and CDR2 FQNEAQ. The CDR3 DNA reads TGTGCCAGCAGGGAACAGGGAAACACCGGGGAGCTGTTTTTT. Residues: CASREQGNTGELFF.